Included here is one T cell receptor (beta chain) sequence, with context. Its antigen is not known. CD45RO-negative, CCR7-selected cells formed the naive CD8 fraction, which excluded terminally differentiated effector memory CD45RA+ cells. This record comes from a study of shared clonotypes between healthy human individuals. About the research overall: Per donor, three plates held CD4 naive cells, three held CD4 memory, two held CD8 naive and one held CD8 memory. Findings and caveats of the study: Sequencing depth was a factor that was expected to affect clonotype sharing among donors.

Per the germline V gene, CDR1 is MNHEY and CDR2 is SMNVEV (reference sequence). V was clipped by 6 bases and J by 1 base, with 9 bases between them. The CDR3 runs 13 residues. Profiling relied on immunoSEQ multiplex PCR, and the TCRdb table lists in-frame clones only, not all of them. Of more than 2 million clones listed, 85% to 95% are singletons. The V call is TRBV27, the J call TRBJ1-1; D is ambiguous. The TCR originated in a man aged 18 to 29 in good health. Some clones in this sample may be carry-over from other donors' samples. The source material was naive CD8+ T cells from PBMCs. The CDR3 nucleotides read TGTGCCAGCAGACATACACAGAACACTGAAGCTTTCTTT. Amino acid sequence: CASRHTQNTEAFF.